Below, one T cell receptor (beta chain) is given with its context. The authors reverse transcribed about 0.5 to 1 ug RNA with random hexamers. TCRdb re-called the immunoSEQ multiplex PCR reads with MiXCR, one entry per CDR3 protein. The table has a few hundred thousand distinct CDR3 sequences, 92% seen once. The CDR3 sequence is 14 residues long. Per the germline V gene, CDR1 is LGHDT and CDR2 is YNNKEL (reference sequence). V gave up 4 bases and J gave up 8 bases, with 17 bases separating them. This sample is drawn from a study of CD8 T cells in Susac syndrome. The sequence came from a human donor with multiple sclerosis. The chain has TRBV3-1 and TRBJ1-2; D may be TRBD1 (5 bases). Sequencing input: CD4+ T cells from PBMCs. As DNA, the CDR3 is TGTGCCAGCAGCCTCCTTGGGGGTTTAGAGGGCTACACCTTC. Protein: CASSLLGGLEGYTF.